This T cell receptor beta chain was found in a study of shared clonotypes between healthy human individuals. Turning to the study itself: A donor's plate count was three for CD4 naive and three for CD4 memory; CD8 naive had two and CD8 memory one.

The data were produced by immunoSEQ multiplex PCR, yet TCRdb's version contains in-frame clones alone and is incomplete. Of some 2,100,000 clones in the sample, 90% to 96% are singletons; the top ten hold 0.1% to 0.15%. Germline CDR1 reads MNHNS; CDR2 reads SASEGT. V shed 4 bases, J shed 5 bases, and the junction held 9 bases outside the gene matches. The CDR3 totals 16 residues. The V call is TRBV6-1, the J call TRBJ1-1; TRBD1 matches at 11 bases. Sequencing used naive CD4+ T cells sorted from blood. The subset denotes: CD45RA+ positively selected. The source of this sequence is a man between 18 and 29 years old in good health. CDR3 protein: CASSVPGQGGSTEAFF. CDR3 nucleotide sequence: TGTGCCAGCAGTGTGCCGGGACAGGGGGGGAGTACTGAAGCTTTCTTT.